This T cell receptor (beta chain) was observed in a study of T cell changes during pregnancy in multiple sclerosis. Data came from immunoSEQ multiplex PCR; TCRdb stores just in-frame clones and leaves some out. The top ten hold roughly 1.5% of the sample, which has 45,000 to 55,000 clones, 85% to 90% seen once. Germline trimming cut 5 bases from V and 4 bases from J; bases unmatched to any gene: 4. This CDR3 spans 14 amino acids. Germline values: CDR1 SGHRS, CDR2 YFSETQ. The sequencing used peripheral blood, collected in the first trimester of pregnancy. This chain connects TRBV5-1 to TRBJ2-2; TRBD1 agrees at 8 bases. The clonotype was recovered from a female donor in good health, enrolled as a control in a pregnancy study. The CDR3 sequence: CASSRQGATGELFF. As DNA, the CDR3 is TGCGCCAGCAGTCGGCAGGGGGCCACCGGGGAGCTGTTTTTT.